The clone carrying this TCR beta chain appeared a few times. Here immunoSEQ multiplex PCR was the method, and the copy in TCRdb shows in-frame clones only, minus some. The top ten hold around 0.8% of the sample, which has roughly 100,000 clones, about nine tenths seen once. The data were obtained in a study of T cell changes during pregnancy in multiple sclerosis. With 8 bases clipped from V and 8 bases from J, the junction kept 10 bases outside the gene matches. Germline CDR1 is WNHNN and CDR2 is SYGVQD (reference sequence). This CDR3 has 13 residues. This receptor was obtained from a female donor in good health, enrolled as a control in a pregnancy study. Source: peripheral blood, taken in the second trimester of pregnancy. J is TRBJ1-2 and V is TRBV10-1, with 8 bases matching TRBD1. CDR3 sequence: CASSDRETGGYTF. CDR3 DNA sequence: TGCGCCAGCTCGGACAGGGAGACGGGGGGCTACACCTTC.